This T cell receptor beta chain was sequenced during a study of cytomegalovirus exposure and HLA in healthy donors (dated by TCRdb to 2016 to 2017). Study-wide context: An earlier analysis of several hundred of the donors reported about 250 Gb of sequence data and 117 million unique TCR beta sequences from some 180 million T cells. Around 320 gigabases of sequencing data and some 85 million unique TCR sequences were included in an early release covering 550 to 800 HLA-typed donors. Of the approximately 400 genotyped donors, 75% to 85% were placed in the genetic ancestry cluster associated with self-reported Caucasian donors. The study aimed to test whether cataloging public T cell receptors could reveal signatures of past pathogen exposure. The study used immunosequencing to profile the T cell repertoires of about 670 subjects and linked those repertoires to cytomegalovirus serostatus. A separate validation cohort of roughly 130 different subjects was used in addition to the 666-subject first cohort. High-throughput TCR immunosequencing, statistical association of individual TCRs with disease status, and machine learning were combined to predict cytomegalovirus infection status. To study patterns of TCR occurrence, a later analysis re-analyzed previously published TCR beta repertoires from several hundred donors and added high-resolution HLA genotyping. In the later analysis, no new phenotypic data were used to find candidate immune exposures; instead, reliance was placed on TCR beta sequences and their occurrence across donors. To decide whether each TCR beta V gene segment behaved as functional or pseudogenic, an earlier analysis of fewer than 750 of the donors relied on high-throughput TCR beta sequencing. Alongside the repertoire data, information on donor age, sex, ethnicity and CMV serostatus was compiled. A later genetic analysis took genome-wide SNP genotypes for about 65% of the roughly 670 donors and used that subset as a discovery cohort. Every discovery cohort repertoire had been produced on one sequencing platform. HLA typing included class I and class II loci at four-digit resolution. Typing coverage differed by locus: A, B, C, DRB1 and DQB1 were typed in about 620-630 donors, DQA1 in 522, DPA1 in nearly 610, and DPB1 in 450 to 480. A handful of DR-DQ haplotypes were handled as single units for association and clustering because linkage in the cohort was strong. Among 398 genotyped donors of the cohort, an average of about 240,000 unique TCR beta nucleotide sequences were sequenced per donor, roughly a sixth of them non-productive.

The library came from the immunoSEQ multiplex PCR assay. The multiplex PCR relied on a mix of 60 forward primers for TCR Vbeta segments and 13 reverse primers for TCR Jbeta segments. The CDR3 region of rearranged TCR beta genes was amplified from genomic DNA with a multiplex PCR assay. On the Illumina HiSeq System, the amplified TCR beta libraries were sequenced as 87-base-pair reads. As for how the authors treated the data: A later analysis counted about 80 million unique TCR beta chains across the 670 or so repertoires, and 10 million to 11 million of these chains were shared by at least two donors. To remove PCR and sequencing errors, raw reads were error-corrected and collapsed into unique sequences using a nearest-neighbor algorithm that merged closely related sequences. To assign V, D and J gene segments, CDR3 sequences were aligned to IMGT reference sequences. For a sequence to be retained, at least a six-nucleotide match to both a V gene segment and a J gene segment was required. A rearrangement was called productive if the CDR3 had no stop codons and remained in frame with V and J, and every other rearrangement was called non-productive. CDR3 was defined by IMGT convention, running from the second conserved V-encoded cysteine to the conserved J-encoded phenylalanine. In an earlier analysis of some 550 of the donors, sequences lacking an unambiguous match to a single V gene segment were excluded. In an earlier analysis of approximately 610 of the donors, V segments were called functional above 56.7% productive rearrangements and were called segregating when the between-donor standard deviation exceeded 5%. A statistical classification framework was developed to diagnose cytomegalovirus status using the catalog of TCR beta chain sequences. In a later analysis, V and J genes were assigned by comparing TCR nucleotide sequences against IMGT/GENE-DB human TR gene sequences. In a later analysis, CDR3 sequences and most-parsimonious VDJ recombination scenarios were assigned using the TCRdist pipeline. In a later analysis, each TCR beta chain was defined by its CDR3 amino acid sequence together with its V-gene family, and reads lacking a unique V-gene family were excluded. To address suspected cross-contamination and a sequencing artifact, a later analysis removed roughly 580 highly shared, low-generation-probability nucleotide sequences. In a later analysis, a clonal expansion index for each public chain was calculated from normalized within-repertoire ranks of inferred template counts. In a later analysis, generation probabilities were computed with a VDJ recombination model fitted to out-of-frame rearrangements, and the resulting probabilities were checked against IGoR. A later analysis scored TCR-TCR, TCR-HLA and TCR-CMV co-occurrence with hypergeometric tests, applying a repertoire-size bias correction to TCR pairs. In a later analysis, false discovery rates were estimated by permuting HLA or CMV assignments 20 times. A later analysis grouped co-occurring TCRs with DBSCAN, adding TCRdist sequence similarity when clustering within HLA-allele-positive subsets. For co-occurrence clustering, repertoires with fewer than 30,000 or more than 120,000 public chains were excluded, along with roughly 5 repertoires with anomalous nucleotide sharing. TCRdb carries this immuneACCESS record with in-frame sequences only. Its versions omit some clonotypes, under half of them owing to an unresolved V gene in the studies checked, with the rest unexplained. Clone size and V and J calls were adopted from that table, with D and trimming inferred from the DNA. The sample has some 95,000 clones on record, approximately 65% of them singletons. Together, the top ten hold 2.1% of the sample.

This clone was seen a single time. Its specific antigen is unknown. No qualities accompany the bases; no much larger clone lies one base away. Reading the germline V gene gives CDR1 MGHDK and CDR2 SYGVNS. The CDR3 contains 15 residues, cysteine and phenylalanine counted. Kept here is only the CDR3 DNA, which spans 45 bases and is read in frame from base 1. V sheds 2 bases and J sheds 5 bases, leaving 12 bases between their ends. Summary of the overall study and its limitations: Specific HLA alleles were associated with 18,000 or so TCR beta sequences at a false discovery rate of 0.05 in a later analysis. HLA typing was unavailable for some donors at each locus, so association tests used only the typed subset. A total of 150 to 200 TCR beta chains were listed by the study as associated with cytomegalovirus. A later analysis reported that several top co-occurrence clusters appeared linked to parvovirus B19, influenza, CMV and Epstein-Barr virus. The cohort was sequenced for TCR beta chains only, and without alpha or paired-chain data the features that could be detected were limited. Compared with the roughly 670-donor mean, donors in an Asian-associated ancestry cluster had fewer N-insertions in productive TCRs, according to a later genetic analysis. Across donors, most TCR sequences were observed very rarely, whereas some public TCRs were present in many individuals. Some IMGT-functional V segments, including TRBV6-2 and TRBV6-3, could not be distinguished by the 87-base-pair reads and were therefore excluded. A cluster of highly shared sequence variants was judged likely to represent a technical artifact of the sequencing pipeline. The authors suggested that the approach could potentially be generalized to other disease states and immunological phenotypes. The classifier was reported to diagnose cytomegalovirus status with high specificity and sensitivity in both the original cohort and the validation cohort. When HLA alleles, especially DR and DQ, strongly co-occurred, attributing TCR associations to individual alleles was difficult. In a later analysis, HLA-associated TCR beta chains were found to be more clonally expanded and to have lower generation probabilities than equally common non-associated chains. In a later genetic analysis, a missense DCLRE1C variant was associated with V-gene and J-gene trimming of TCR beta chains, and the association was replicated in an independent cohort. Correlated functional status among segregating V segments might be attributable to linkage disequilibrium, but an unknown experimental factor could not be ruled out. Most CMV-associated TCR beta chains appeared to be HLA-restricted in a later analysis, and the HLA associations seemed to be driven largely by CMV exposure. The only immune exposure information available for the cohort was CMV serostatus. A further reported finding was that TCR beta sequences accurately predicted the HLA-A and HLA-B alleles for most subjects in the first cohort. Over 15 rarely observed V segments, including chromosome 9 orphons, were excluded from the earlier analysis of a few hundred of the donors because counts were too low. A later analysis found that TCR association rates varied across HLA loci, with DRB1 alleles showing the most associated TCRs and HLA-C alleles the fewest. In an earlier analysis of 450 to 750 of the donors, most TCR beta V segments appeared in productive rearrangements about 87% or about 30% of the time, broadly matching IMGT annotations. A few of the identified cytomegalovirus-associated TCR beta chains were confirmed in vitro to be specific for cytomegalovirus antigens. Presence/absence analyses assumed roughly uniform sequencing depth across donors, an assumption that may not hold.

The cohort was made up of 650 to 700 healthy bone marrow donors. Cohort members were all nominally healthy when sampled, although unrecorded immune exposures were likely present. The donor tested CMV seronegative, placing the donor among the roughly 400 seronegative members of the cohort. A peripheral blood sample was collected from each donor, and TCR beta sequencing was performed on peripheral blood mononuclear cells. The Qiagen DNeasy Blood Extraction Kit was used to extract genomic DNA from the blood cell samples. This receptor was obtained from a man aged 30 to 39 in good health and CMV-seronegative. The sample taken for sequencing was PBMCs. The rearrangement joined TRBV25-1 to TRBJ2-2; a weak D assignment points to TRBD1 (5 bases agree). The nucleotides are TGTGCCAGCAGTGAACAGGGTCGTAGGACCGGGGAGCTGTTTTTT. This encodes CASSEQGRRTGELFF.